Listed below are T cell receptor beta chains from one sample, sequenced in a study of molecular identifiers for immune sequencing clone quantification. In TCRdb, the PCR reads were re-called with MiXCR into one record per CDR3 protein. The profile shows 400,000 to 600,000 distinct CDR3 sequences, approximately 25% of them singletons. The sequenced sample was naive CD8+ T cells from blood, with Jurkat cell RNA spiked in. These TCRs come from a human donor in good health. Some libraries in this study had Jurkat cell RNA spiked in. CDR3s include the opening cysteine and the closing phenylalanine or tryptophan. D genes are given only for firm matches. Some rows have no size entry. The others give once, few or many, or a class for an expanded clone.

CASRPTGRVGDTQYF	TGTGCCAGCAGACCGACTGGTAGGGTTGGAGATACGCAGTATTTT	TRBJ2-3	few	-	TRBV28
CASSYVGGPFADNEQFF	TGTGCCAGCAGTTACGTCGGGGGGCCTTTTGCCGACAATGAGCAGTTCTTC	TRBJ2-1	-	-	TRBV6-6
CASSVAGTRPDTQYF	TGTGCCAGCAGCGTAGCCGGGACTAGACCAGATACGCAGTATTTT	TRBJ2-3	few	TRBD2	TRBV9
CASSPGLPHNEQFF	TGCGCCAGCAGCCCGGGACTTCCCCACAATGAGCAGTTCTTC	TRBJ2-1	-	-	TRBV4-1
CATRLAGRITDTQYF	TGTGCCACCAGACTAGCGGGACGCATCACAGATACGCAGTATTTT	TRBJ2-3	many	TRBD2	TRBV11-2
CASRFGLAGGRSETQYF	TGTGCCAGCAGATTTGGGCTAGCGGGGGGCCGATCAGAGACCCAGTACTTC	TRBJ2-5	many	TRBD2	TRBV12-3/TRBV12-4
CASSQGGLLAGGGDTQYF	TGCGCCAGCAGCCAAGGTGGGCTGTTAGCGGGGGGGGGAGATACGCAGTATTTT	TRBJ2-3	-	TRBD2	TRBV4-3
CASSPTGEEDEKLFF	TGTGCCAGCAGCCCGACAGGGGAAGAAGATGAAAAACTGTTTTTT	TRBJ1-4	-	TRBD1	TRBV4-2
CASRKTLPSLAGGSSDTQYF	TGTGCCAGCAGGAAAACCCTACCTAGCCTAGCGGGAGGATCTTCAGATACGCAGTATTTT	TRBJ2-3	-	TRBD2	TRBV6-5
CSVGSRNTGELFF	TGCAGCGTTGGGTCAAGGAACACCGGGGAGCTGTTTTTT	TRBJ2-2	many	-	TRBV29-1
CASSRAPLALTYERYF	TGTGCCAGCAGTCGGGCCCCACTAGCGCTCACCTACGAGCGGTACTTC	TRBJ2-7	-	TRBD2	TRBV27
CASSLARDYEQYF	TGTGCCAGCAGCTTAGCCCGGGACTACGAGCAGTACTTC	TRBJ2-7	many	-	TRBV7-9
CASSGRTVSDPWYNEQFF	TGTGCCAGTAGTGGCCGGACAGTATCAGATCCCTGGTACAATGAGCAGTTCTTC	TRBJ2-1	few	-	TRBV19
CASSLAVGLAGGIFTDTQYF	TGTGCCAGCAGCTTAGCGGTTGGACTAGCGGGAGGGATATTCACAGATACGCAGTATTTT	TRBJ2-3	many	TRBD2	TRBV7-2
CASSRGTSGGYSYNEQFF	TGTGCCAGCAGCCGCGGGACTAGCGGGGGCTACTCCTACAATGAGCAGTTCTTC	TRBJ2-1	-	TRBD2	TRBV7-9
CSARQLDLGHEQYF	TGCAGTGCTAGACAACTAGATCTAGGACACGAGCAGTACTTC	TRBJ2-7	many	-	TRBV20-1
CASSPRAGTSSYEQYF	TGTGCCAGCAGCCCGAGGGCAGGCACGAGCTCCTACGAGCAGTACTTC	TRBJ2-7	-	-	TRBV7-9
CASSFDGGGVYEQFF	TGTGCCAGCAGTTTTGACGGGGGGGGTGTCTATGAGCAGTTCTTC	TRBJ2-1	few	TRBD2	TRBV12-3/TRBV12-4